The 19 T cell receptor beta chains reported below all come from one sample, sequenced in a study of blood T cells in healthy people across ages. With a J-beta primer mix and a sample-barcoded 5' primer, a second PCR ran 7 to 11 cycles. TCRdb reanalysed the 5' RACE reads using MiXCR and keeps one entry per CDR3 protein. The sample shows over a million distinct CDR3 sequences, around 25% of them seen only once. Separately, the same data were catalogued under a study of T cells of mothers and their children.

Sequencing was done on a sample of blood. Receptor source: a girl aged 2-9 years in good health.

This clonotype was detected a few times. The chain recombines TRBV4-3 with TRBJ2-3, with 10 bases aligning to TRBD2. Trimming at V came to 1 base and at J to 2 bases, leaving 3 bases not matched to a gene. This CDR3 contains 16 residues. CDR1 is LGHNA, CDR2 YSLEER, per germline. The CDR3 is CASSQVLAGDTDTQYF. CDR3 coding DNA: TGCGCCAGCAGCCAAGTTCTAGCGGGGGACACAGATACGCAGTATTTT.

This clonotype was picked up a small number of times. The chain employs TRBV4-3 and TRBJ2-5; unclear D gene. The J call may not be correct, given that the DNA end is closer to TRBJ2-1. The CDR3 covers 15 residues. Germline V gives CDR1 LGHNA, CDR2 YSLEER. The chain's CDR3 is CASSQDLGATNEQFF. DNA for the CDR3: TGCGCCAGCAGCCAAGATCTGGGCGCGACGAATGAGCAGTTCTTC.

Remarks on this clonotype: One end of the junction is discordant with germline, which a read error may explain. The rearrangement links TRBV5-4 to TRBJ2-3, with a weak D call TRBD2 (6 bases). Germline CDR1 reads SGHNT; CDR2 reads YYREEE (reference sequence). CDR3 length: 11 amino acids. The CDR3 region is CTSSLGGIRYF. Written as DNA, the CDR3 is TGTACCAGCAGCCTGGGGGGAATACGGTATTTT.

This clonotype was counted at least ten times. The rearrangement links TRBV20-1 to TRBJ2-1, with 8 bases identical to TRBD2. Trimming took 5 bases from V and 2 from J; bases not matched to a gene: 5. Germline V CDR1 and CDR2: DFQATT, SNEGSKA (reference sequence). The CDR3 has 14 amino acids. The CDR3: CSAQAGVTYNEQFF. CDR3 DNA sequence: TGCAGTGCTCAAGCGGGAGTCACCTACAATGAGCAGTTCTTC.

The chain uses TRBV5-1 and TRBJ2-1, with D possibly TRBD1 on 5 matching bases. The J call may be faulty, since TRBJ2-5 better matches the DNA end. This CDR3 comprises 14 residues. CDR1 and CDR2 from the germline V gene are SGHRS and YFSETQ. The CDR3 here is CASSQTTGMETQYF. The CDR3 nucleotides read TGCGCCAGCAGCCAAACTACAGGAATGGAGACCCAGTACTTC.

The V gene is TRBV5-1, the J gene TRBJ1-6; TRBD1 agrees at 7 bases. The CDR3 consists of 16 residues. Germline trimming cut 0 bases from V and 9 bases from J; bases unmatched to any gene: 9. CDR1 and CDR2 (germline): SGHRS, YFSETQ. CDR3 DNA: TGCGCCAGCAGCTTGGATAAGGACAGGAGATTTTCACCCCTCCACTTT. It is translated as CASSLDKDRRFSPLHF.

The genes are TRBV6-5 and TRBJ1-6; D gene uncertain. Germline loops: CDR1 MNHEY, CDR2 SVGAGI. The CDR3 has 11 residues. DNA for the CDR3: TGTGCAGCTGGGGAAGTGCCGACCCTCCACTTT. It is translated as CAAGEVPTLHF.

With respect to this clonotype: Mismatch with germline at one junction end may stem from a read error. This chain's CDR3 is CASSLGPHSPLHF. CDR3 DNA: TGTGCTAGCAGCTTGGGCCCCCATTCACCCCTCCACTTT. The chain has TRBV7-7 and TRBJ1-6; D not certain. This CDR3 contains 13 residues. Germline CDR1 SSHAT, CDR2 FNYEAQ (reference sequence).

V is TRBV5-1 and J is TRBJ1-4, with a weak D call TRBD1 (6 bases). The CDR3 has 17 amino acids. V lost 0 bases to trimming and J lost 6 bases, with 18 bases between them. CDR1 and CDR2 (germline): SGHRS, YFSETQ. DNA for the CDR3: TGCGCCAGCAGCTTGGCCCTAGGAGCCGGGGGCGATGAAAAACTGTTTTTT. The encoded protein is CASSLALGAGGDEKLFF.

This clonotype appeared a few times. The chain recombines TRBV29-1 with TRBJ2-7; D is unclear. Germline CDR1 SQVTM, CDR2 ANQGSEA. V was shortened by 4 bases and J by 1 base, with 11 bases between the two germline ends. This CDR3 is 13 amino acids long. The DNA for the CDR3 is TGCAGCGTTGCAGCAACCCTGTCCTACGAGCAGTACTTC. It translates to CSVAATLSYEQYF.

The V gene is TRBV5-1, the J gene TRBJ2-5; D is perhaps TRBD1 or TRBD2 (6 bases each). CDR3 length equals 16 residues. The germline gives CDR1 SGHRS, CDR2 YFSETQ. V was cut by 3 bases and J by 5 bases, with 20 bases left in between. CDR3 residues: CASSSSGAGGQETQYF. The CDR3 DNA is TGCGCCAGCAGCTCTTCGGGAGCCGGGGGCCAGGAGACCCAGTACTTC.

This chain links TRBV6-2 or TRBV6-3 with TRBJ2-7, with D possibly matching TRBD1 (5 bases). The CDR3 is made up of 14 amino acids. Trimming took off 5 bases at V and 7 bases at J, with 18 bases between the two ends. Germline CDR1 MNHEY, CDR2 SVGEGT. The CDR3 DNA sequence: TGTGCCAGCAGTCCTACCACAGGAGCTTCGGAGCAGTACTTC. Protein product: CASSPTTGASEQYF.

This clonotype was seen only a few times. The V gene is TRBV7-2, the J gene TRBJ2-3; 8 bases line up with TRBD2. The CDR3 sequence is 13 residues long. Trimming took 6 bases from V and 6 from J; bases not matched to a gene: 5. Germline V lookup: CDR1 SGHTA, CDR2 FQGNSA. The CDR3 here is CASRGVAGDTQYF. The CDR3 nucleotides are TGTGCCAGCAGGGGTGTAGCGGGGGATACGCAGTATTTT.

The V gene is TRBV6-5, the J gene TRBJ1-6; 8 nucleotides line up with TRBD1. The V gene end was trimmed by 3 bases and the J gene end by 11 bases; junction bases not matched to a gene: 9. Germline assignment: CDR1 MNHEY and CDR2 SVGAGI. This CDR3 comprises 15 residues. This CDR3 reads CASSYTDRAGAPLHF. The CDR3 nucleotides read TGTGCCAGCAGTTATACGGACAGGGCTGGGGCACCCCTCCACTTT.

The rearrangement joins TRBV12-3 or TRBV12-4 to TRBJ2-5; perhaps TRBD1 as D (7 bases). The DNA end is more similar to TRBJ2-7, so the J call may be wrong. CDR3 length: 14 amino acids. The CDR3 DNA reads TGTGCCAGCAGTGCGGGGACAGATGCCTACGAGCAGTACTTC. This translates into CASSAGTDAYEQYF.

CDR3 bases: TGCGCCAGCAGCCAGGGGGAAGTAACAGGGACCGGTAAAACCGGGGAGCTGTTTTTT. This gives the protein CASSQGEVTGTGKTGELFF. This chain connects TRBV4-1 to TRBJ2-2, with D perhaps TRBD1 (6 bases). The germline V gene encodes CDR1 MGHRA and CDR2 YSYEKL. The V gene lost 3 bases and the J gene lost 5 bases, with 25 bases spanning the gap. The CDR3 is made up of 19 amino acids.

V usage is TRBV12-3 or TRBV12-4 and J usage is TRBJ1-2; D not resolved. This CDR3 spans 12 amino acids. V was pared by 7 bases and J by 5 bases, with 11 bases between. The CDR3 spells CASTNPKYGYTF. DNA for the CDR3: TGTGCCAGCACCAACCCAAAGTATGGCTACACCTTC.

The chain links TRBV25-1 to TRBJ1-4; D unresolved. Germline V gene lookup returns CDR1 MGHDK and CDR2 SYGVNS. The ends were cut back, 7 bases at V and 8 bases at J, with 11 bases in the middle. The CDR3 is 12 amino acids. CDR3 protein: CASTKGGEKLFF. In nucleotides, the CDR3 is TGTGCCAGCACGAAGGGTGGGGAAAAACTGTTTTTT.

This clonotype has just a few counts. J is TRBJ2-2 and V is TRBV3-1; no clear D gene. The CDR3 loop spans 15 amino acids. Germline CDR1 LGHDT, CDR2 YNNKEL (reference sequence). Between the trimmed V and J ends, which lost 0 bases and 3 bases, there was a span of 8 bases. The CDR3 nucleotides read TGTGCCAGCAGCCAAGATGACCTCCACACCGGGGAGCTGTTTTTT. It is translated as CASSQDDLHTGELFF.